The 6 T cell receptor beta chains below come from one sample, sequenced in a study of cytomegalovirus exposure and HLA in healthy donors. The study ran its PCR with 60 Vbeta and 13 Jbeta primers. Sequencing was performed with immunoSEQ multiplex PCR; in TCRdb, only in-frame clones are kept and a portion is missing. The sample yields some 190,000 clones, roughly three quarters seen once. The sample was PBMCs. The source is a woman aged 18-35 years in good health and CMV-seronegative.

This rearrangement joins TRBV27 to TRBJ2-1; D is perhaps TRBD1 (5 bases). Germline values: CDR1 MNHEY, CDR2 SMNVEV (reference sequence). This CDR3 contains 11 residues. V gave up 5 bases and J gave up 10 bases, with 9 bases separating them. The CDR3 spells CASSPGQEQFF. Written as DNA, the CDR3 is TGTGCCAGCAGTCCTGGACAAGAGCAGTTCTTC.

The V call is TRBV2, the J call TRBJ1-1; tentative D call: TRBD1 (6 bases). The length of the CDR3 is 13 residues. CDR1 is SNHLY, CDR2 FYNNEI, per germline. V was shortened by 5 bases and J by 1 base, with 8 bases between the two germline ends. Written as DNA, the CDR3 is TGTGCCAGCAGTCCACAGGGGAACACTGAAGCTTTCTTT. Its translation is CASSPQGNTEAFF.

The chain joins TRBV7-3 to TRBJ1-1; D not resolved. Per germline, CDR1 SGHTA and CDR2 FQGTGA. V shed 4 bases and J shed 2 bases, with 2 bases lying between them. The CDR3 has 11 amino acids. The CDR3 reads CASSSNTEAFF. The CDR3 DNA follows: TGTGCCAGCAGCTCAAACACTGAAGCTTTCTTT. Full variable domain (outside the CDR3, taken from reference TRBV7-3 and TRBJ1-1): GAGVSQTPSNKVTEKGKYVELRCDPISGHTALYWYRQSLGQGPEFLIYFQGTGAADDSGLPNDRFFAVRPEGSVSTLKIQRTERGDSAVYLCASSSNTEAFFGQGTRLTVV.

This rearrangement joins TRBV2 to TRBJ1-5; 7 bases match TRBD1. V lost 4 bases to trimming and J lost 2 bases; unmatched junction nucleotides: 8. Germline CDR1 is SNHLY and CDR2 is FYNNEI. This CDR3 spans 16 amino acids. In DNA form, the CDR3 reads TGTGCCAGCAGTGGGAACAGGGGAGGAGGCAATCAGCCCCAGCATTTT. As protein: CASSGNRGGGNQPQHF.

The chain links TRBV27 to TRBJ2-2; D is possibly TRBD2 (6 bases). The V end was cut by 4 bases, the J end by 0 bases, with 18 bases between. Germline CDR1 is MNHEY and CDR2 is SMNVEV (reference sequence). The CDR3 extends over 18 amino acids. The CDR3 coding sequence is TGTGCCAGCAGTTCTATCGGAATACTAGCCACGAACACCGGGGAGCTGTTTTTT. Its translation: CASSSIGILATNTGELFF.

The V call is TRBV2, the J call TRBJ1-4; no definite D call. Between the trimmed V and J ends, which lost 10 bases and 0 bases, there was a span of 9 bases. This CDR3 spans 13 amino acids. CDR1 and CDR2 (germline): SNHLY, FYNNEI. CDR3 sequence: CATRLATNEKLFF. The CDR3 DNA is TGTGCCACCCGGTTAGCAACTAATGAAAAACTGTTTTTT.